What follows are 16 T cell receptor beta chains derived from one specimen sequenced in a study of patients and donors after allogeneic stem cell transplantation. One entry per CDR3 protein results from TCRdb running MiXCR on the RT-PCR reads. The sample includes roughly 150,000 distinct CDR3 sequences, nearly 25% seen only once; the top ten take roughly 25%. Sequencing input: blood, either unsorted or a sorted T cell fraction (not recorded which). Source of these receptors: a human donor who was either an allogeneic HSCT recipient or a stem cell or donor lymphocyte infusion donor (not recorded which). It is not recorded whose cells these are; they may come from a transplant donor.

This clonotype came up a few times. The chain employs TRBV7-9 and TRBJ2-7; D is perhaps TRBD1 (5 bases). Germline loops: CDR1 SEHNR, CDR2 FQNEAQ (reference sequence). This CDR3 is 15 amino acids long. Deletions cut 2 bases from V and 4 bases from J, with 15 bases between. CDR3 sequence: CASSLPPRVGYEQYF. DNA of the CDR3: TGTGCCAGCAGCTTACCTCCCAGGGTGGGGTACGAGCAGTACTTC.

This clonotype was observed at least ten times. The chain has TRBV6-5 and TRBJ1-2; unclear D gene. V was clipped by 2 bases and J by 0 bases, with 13 bases between them. The germline CDR1 and CDR2 sequences are MNHEY and SVGAGI. The CDR3 contains 16 residues. Here the CDR3 reads CASSYTMEPANYGYTF. The DNA of the CDR3 is TGTGCCAGCAGTTACACCATGGAGCCAGCTAACTATGGCTACACCTTC.

This clonotype was detected many times. The chain carries TRBV7-9 and TRBJ2-7; TRBD1 matches at 7 bases. The CDR3 is 16 residues long. The J segment lost 5 bases and the V segment lost 4 bases, leaving 14 bases of the junction unmatched. Germline-derived CDR1 and CDR2 are SEHNR and FQNEAQ (reference sequence). CDR3 nucleotides: TGTGCCAGCAGCTCTTTCTGGGACAGACCTTCCAACGAGCAGTACTTC. Encoded protein: CASSSFWDRPSNEQYF.

This clonotype has more than one count but fewer than ten. V and J are TRBV12-3 or TRBV12-4 and TRBJ2-1; the D gene is possibly TRBD2 (5 bases). The CDR3 totals 13 residues. V was clipped by 0 bases and J by 8 bases, with 8 bases between them. Here the CDR3 DNA reads TGTGCCAGCAGTTTAGCGGGAGTTGATGAGCAGTTCTTC. This sequence encodes CASSLAGVDEQFF.

This clonotype was recorded many times. The genes are TRBV12-3 or TRBV12-4 and TRBJ1-5; D remains unclear. CDR3 length: 14 residues. The V end was cut by 4 bases, the J end by 3 bases, with 10 bases between. CDR3 bases: TGTGCCAGCAGTTCGGAGGGTACCAATCAGCCCCAGCATTTT. Translation: CASSSEGTNQPQHF.

The CDR3 region is CASRDRDRGLYSTDTQYF. The DNA of the CDR3 is TGTGCCAGCAGGGACCGGGACAGGGGTCTCTATAGCACAGATACGCAGTATTTT. V gene TRBV12-3 or TRBV12-4 combines with J gene TRBJ2-3; 10 bases agree with TRBD1. This CDR3 has 18 amino acids. After removal of 6 bases from V and 0 bases from J, the junction contained 12 bases not matched to a gene.

V is TRBV3-1 and J is TRBJ2-1; D may be TRBD1 (5 bases). This CDR3 has 13 residues. In germline, CDR1 is LGHDT, CDR2 YNNKEL (reference sequence). V lost 4 bases to trimming and J lost 6 bases, with 10 bases between them. This chain's CDR3 is CASSRPRVNEQFF. In DNA, the CDR3 is TGTGCCAGCAGCCGACCCAGGGTCAATGAGCAGTTCTTC.

The chain recombines TRBV24-1 with TRBJ2-1; 9 bases agree with TRBD2. V trimming: 0 bases; J trimming: 8 bases; junction bases outside the gene matches: 7. Germline CDR1 KGHDR, CDR2 SFDVKD. This CDR3 has 16 amino acids. This CDR3 reads CATSDLQGGRADEQFF. The CDR3 DNA reads as TGTGCCACCAGTGATTTGCAGGGCGGGAGGGCGGATGAGCAGTTCTTC.

V usage is TRBV12-3 or TRBV12-4 and J usage is TRBJ2-2; a weak D match, TRBD2 (6 bases). V was pared by 5 bases and J by 5 bases, with 12 bases between. The CDR3 sequence is 14 residues long. The CDR3 loop reads CASSPGLATGELFF. CDR3 sequence (DNA): TGTGCCAGCAGTCCGGGACTCGCGACCGGGGAGCTGTTTTTT.

This clonotype was detected ten times or more. The CDR3 nucleotides read TGTGCCAGCAGCGTGTCATCTGGAAACACCATATATTTT. This codes for CASSVSSGNTIYF. The gene calls are TRBV9 and TRBJ1-3; D is unclear. The germline CDR1 and CDR2 sequences are SGDLS and YYNGEE. The V and J ends lost 2 bases and 1 base respectively, with 4 bases between them. The CDR3 is made up of 13 amino acids.

This clonotype occurred a few times. V and J are TRBV12-3 or TRBV12-4 and TRBJ2-5; D not certain. This CDR3 is built from 17 residues. Trimming cost V 3 bases and J 0 bases, with 17 bases left between them. The CDR3 DNA sequence: TGTGCCAGCAGTTTTTGGGCAGTCTCTGGCAACCAAGAGACCCAGTACTTC. Translation gives CASSFWAVSGNQETQYF.

The chain employs TRBV7-9 and TRBJ2-3; no firm D call. Germline lookup yields CDR1 SEHNR and CDR2 FQNEAQ (reference sequence). V was pared by 5 bases and J by 6 bases, with 15 bases between. This CDR3 comprises 14 residues. The CDR3 spells CASSTSTPVDTQYF. CDR3 nucleotides: TGTGCCAGCAGCACTTCGACTCCTGTGGATACGCAGTATTTT.

The sample holds many counts of this clonotype. The chain is built from TRBV28 and TRBJ1-2, with TRBD1 as a possible D gene (5 bases). CDR3 length: 12 residues. The V end was cut by 10 bases, the J end by 3 bases, with 12 bases between. The germline V gene has CDR1 MDHEN and CDR2 SYDVKM. CDR3 sequence reads: CATEGLDYGYTF. CDR3 nucleotide sequence: TGTGCCACTGAGGGACTGGACTATGGCTACACCTTC.

The chain links TRBV9 to TRBJ2-1; 7 bases are a match to TRBD2. This CDR3 contains 15 residues. The germline CDR1 and CDR2 sequences are SGDLS and YYNGEE. Trimming took 4 bases from V and 9 from J; bases not matched to a gene: 13. CDR3 DNA sequence: TGTGCCAGCAGCCCCTTGGGGGGGGATGGGGGTGAGCAGTTCTTC. This sequence encodes CASSPLGGDGGEQFF.

This clonotype was seen more than once but under ten times. The gene calls are TRBV6-6 and TRBJ2-3; TRBD1 is a possible D gene (5 bases). Germline lookup yields CDR1 MNHNY and CDR2 SVGAGI (reference sequence). Trimming pared 6 bases from V and 4 bases from J, leaving 11 bases between. The CDR3 totals 13 residues. The CDR3 reads CASSSRASDTQYF. In nucleotides, the CDR3 is TGTGCCAGCAGCAGCAGGGCCTCAGATACGCAGTATTTT.

This chain uses TRBV28 with TRBJ2-7; D is unresolved. The CDR3 runs 14 residues. The V end lost 7 bases, the J end lost 2 bases, and 15 bases lay between the germline ends. Germline CDR1 reads MDHEN; CDR2 reads SYDVKM. The CDR3 bases are TGTGCCAGCACCCAAGTAGGGTCCACCTACGAGCAGTACTTC. Protein product: CASTQVGSTYEQYF.